This TCR beta chain was sequenced in a study of blood T cells in healthy people across ages. Study-level background: Researchers report that template switching captured about one barcoded beta molecule per two T cells.

Trimming left V 5 bases short and J 1 base short, with 8 bases between. Germline loops: CDR1 LNHDA, CDR2 SQIVND (reference sequence). The CDR3 covers 13 residues. Remarks on this clonotype: Its matching antigen is unknown.

Study-level results: TCR beta diversity, measured per million T cells, fell in a roughly linear way with age.

Per sample, at least 6 micrograms of total RNA were extracted. For the second PCR, which ran for about 7 to 11 cycles, a sample-barcoded 5' primer and a J-beta primer mix were used. TCRdb reprocessed the 5' RACE reads via MiXCR and lists one record per CDR3 protein. The table includes 1.5 million to 2 million distinct CDR3 sequences, approximately 30% detected once. Specimen: blood. The clonotype comes from a woman in her 30s in good health. The gene calls are TRBV19 and TRBJ1-2; D not resolved. Here the CDR3 DNA reads TGTGCCAGTAGTCCCAACTTTAACTATGGCTACACCTTC. This encodes CASSPNFNYGYTF.